These 10 T cell receptor beta chains originate from one sample sequenced in a study of OX40 agonist ivuxolimab in advanced cancers. Library preparation used the immunoSEQ multiplex PCR assay. The immuneACCESS repertoire file appears here via TCRdb, limited to in-frame rearrangements. These files lack a portion of the clones; in checked studies, under half of the deficit traces to unresolved V genes, and the cause of the others is not known. Recorded for this sample are 60,000 to 70,000 clones; 80% to 90% of them occurred a single time. The ten largest clones represent over 1% of the sample. The specimen was CD4+ or CD8+ T cells sorted from blood, collected in a trial of the OX40 agonist ivuxolimab. Receptor source: an adult with an advanced solid tumor such as melanoma, head and neck, liver or kidney cancer.

The chain employs TRBV18 and TRBJ2-1; TRBD1 aligns across 9 bases. Germline CDR1 reads KGHSH; CDR2 reads LQKENI. This CDR3 is built from 16 residues. With V trimmed by 3 bases and J by 4 bases, 7 bases remained unmatched. CDR3 amino acids: CASSPTSGTGYNEQFF. The DNA for the CDR3 is TGTGCCAGCTCACCCACCTCGGGGACAGGGTACAATGAGCAGTTCTTC.

This chain uses TRBV10-3 with TRBJ2-3; the D gene is possibly TRBD1 (7 bases). Per the germline V gene, CDR1 is ENHRY and CDR2 is SYGVKD. The CDR3 consists of 16 residues. Deletions cut 6 bases from V and 6 bases from J, with 22 bases between. CDR3 sequence reads: CAISNAGPEGADTQYF. In DNA form, the CDR3 reads TGTGCCATCAGCAATGCGGGACCCGAGGGGGCGGATACGCAGTATTTT.

The V gene is TRBV30, the J gene TRBJ2-2, with a tentative D call TRBD1 (7 bases). The CDR3 sequence is 12 residues long. Trimming took 3 bases from V and 6 from J, leaving 8 bases between them. Germline V gene data show CDR1 as GTSNPN and CDR2 as SVGIG (reference sequence). The CDR3 DNA is TGTGCCTGGAGCAGGGGGGCCGGGGAGCTGTTTTTT. This codes for CAWSRGAGELFF. The full variable domain, rest sourced from reference TRBV30 and TRBJ2-2, is SQTIHQWPATLVQPVGSPLSLECTVEGTSNPNLYWYRQAAGRGLQLLFYSVGIGQISSEVPQNLSASRPQDRQFILSSKKLLLSDSGFYLCAWSRGAGELFFGEGSRLTVL.

This rearrangement joins TRBV30 to TRBJ1-6; maybe TRBD1 (5 bases). Between the trimmed V and J ends, which lost 0 bases and 7 bases, there was a span of 16 bases. Germline-derived CDR1 and CDR2 are GTSNPN and SVGIG (reference sequence). This CDR3 contains 16 residues. CDR3 protein: CAWSVKAGGTNSPLHF. The CDR3 DNA sequence: TGTGCCTGGAGTGTAAAAGCCGGGGGAACGAATTCACCCCTCCACTTT.

The table lists this clone with a count of one. This chain links TRBV5-4 with TRBJ2-5, with 7 bases matching TRBD2. V lost 3 bases and J lost 5; bases outside the gene matches: 7. Per the germline V gene, CDR1 is SGHNT and CDR2 is YYREEE (reference sequence). This CDR3 is 14 amino acids long. For the CDR3, the DNA is TGTGCCAGCAGCTCAGCGGGGACGAGTGAGACCCAGTACTTC. Encoded protein: CASSSAGTSETQYF.

J is TRBJ1-6 and V is TRBV11-2, with TRBD1 matching 7 bases. Trimming at V came to 3 bases and at J to 7 bases, leaving 3 bases not matched to a gene. CDR3 length: 14 residues. Germline V gene lookup returns CDR1 SGHAT and CDR2 FQNNGV. The CDR3 protein is CASSLVQGNSPLHF. The CDR3 nucleotides are TGTGCCAGCAGCTTGGTACAGGGGAATTCACCCCTCCACTTT.

This clone was counted a single time. V and J are TRBV29-1 and TRBJ1-2; tentative D call: TRBD1 (5 bases). The germline CDR1 and CDR2 sequences are SQVTM and ANQGSEA. Trimming took 7 bases from V and 8 from J, leaving 17 bases between them. CDR3 length equals 12 residues. CDR3 sequence: CSDTGWGDGYTF. For the CDR3, the DNA is TGCAGCGACACAGGATGGGGGGACGGCTACACCTTC.

The V and J genes are TRBV21-1 and TRBJ2-1. TRBV21-1 is a pseudogene. The CDR3 sequence is 18 residues long. CDR3: CASSKVRKWWGSYNEQFF. CDR3 coding DNA: TGTGCCAGCAGCAAAGTAAGGAAATGGTGGGGTTCCTACAATGAGCAGTTCTTC.

The V gene is TRBV7-9, the J gene TRBJ2-7; 7 nucleotides match TRBD2. The CDR3 is made up of 16 amino acids. CDR1 and CDR2 from the germline V gene are SEHNR and FQNEAQ (reference sequence). Unmatched junction bases numbered 12, after V lost 5 bases and J lost 2 bases. CDR3 in DNA: TGTGCCAGCAGCGGAGGAGGCGGGAGAGGGACCTACGAGCAGTACTTC. Encoded protein: CASSGGGGRGTYEQYF. The full variable domain, completed using reference TRBV7-9 and TRBJ2-7, is DTGVSQNPRHKITKRGQNVTFRCDPISEHNRLYWYRQTLGQGPEFLTYFQNEAQLEKSRLLSDRFSAERPKGSFSTLEIQRTEQGDSAMYLCASSGGGGRGTYEQYFGPGTRLTVT.

V is TRBV5-1 and J is TRBJ2-7, with D perhaps given as TRBD1 or TRBD2 (5 bases each). Trimming pared 4 bases from V and 0 bases from J, leaving 17 bases between. CDR1 and CDR2 from the germline V gene are SGHRS and YFSETQ. This CDR3 region has 16 residues. Here the CDR3 DNA reads TGCGCCAGCAGCCCCGCCGTGGGGGAAAGCTCCTACGAGCAGTACTTC. It yields the protein CASSPAVGESSYEQYF.